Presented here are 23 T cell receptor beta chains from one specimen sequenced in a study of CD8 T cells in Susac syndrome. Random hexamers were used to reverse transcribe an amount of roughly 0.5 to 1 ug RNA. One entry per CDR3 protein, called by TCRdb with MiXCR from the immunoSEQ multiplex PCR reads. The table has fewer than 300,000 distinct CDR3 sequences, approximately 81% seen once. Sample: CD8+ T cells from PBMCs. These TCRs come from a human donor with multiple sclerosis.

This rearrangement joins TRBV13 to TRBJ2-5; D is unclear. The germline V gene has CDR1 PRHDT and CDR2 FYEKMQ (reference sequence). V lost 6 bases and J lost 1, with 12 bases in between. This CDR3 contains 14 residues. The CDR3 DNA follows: TGTGCCAGCAGTGGCCGAACCTTCCAAGAGACCCAGTACTTC. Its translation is CASSGRTFQETQYF.

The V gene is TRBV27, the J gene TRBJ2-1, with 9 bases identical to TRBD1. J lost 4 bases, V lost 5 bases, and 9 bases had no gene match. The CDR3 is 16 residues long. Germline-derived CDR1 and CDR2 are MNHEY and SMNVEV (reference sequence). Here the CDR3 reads CASSAAGTGFYNEQFF. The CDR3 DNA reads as TGTGCCAGCAGTGCTGCCGGGACAGGGTTTTACAATGAGCAGTTCTTC.

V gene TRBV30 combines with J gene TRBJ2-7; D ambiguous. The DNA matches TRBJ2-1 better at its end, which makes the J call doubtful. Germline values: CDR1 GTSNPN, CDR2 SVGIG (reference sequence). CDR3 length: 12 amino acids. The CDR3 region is CAWMRSSYEQFF. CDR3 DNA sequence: TGTGCCTGGATGCGGAGCTCCTACGAGCAGTTCTTC.

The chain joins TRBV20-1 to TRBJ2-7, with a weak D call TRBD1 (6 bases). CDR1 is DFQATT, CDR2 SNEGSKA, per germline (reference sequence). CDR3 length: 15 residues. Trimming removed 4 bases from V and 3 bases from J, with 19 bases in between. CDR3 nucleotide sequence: TGCAGTGCTAAGTCGTGGACAGAAGCTAACTACGAGCAGTACTTC. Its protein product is CSAKSWTEANYEQYF.

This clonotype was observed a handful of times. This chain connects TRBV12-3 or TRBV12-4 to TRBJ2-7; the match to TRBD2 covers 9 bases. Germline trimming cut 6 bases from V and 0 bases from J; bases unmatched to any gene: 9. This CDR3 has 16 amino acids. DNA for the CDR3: TGTGCCAGCAGCAAGAGCGGGAGGCCCTCCTCCTACGAGCAGTACTTC. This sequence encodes CASSKSGRPSSYEQYF.

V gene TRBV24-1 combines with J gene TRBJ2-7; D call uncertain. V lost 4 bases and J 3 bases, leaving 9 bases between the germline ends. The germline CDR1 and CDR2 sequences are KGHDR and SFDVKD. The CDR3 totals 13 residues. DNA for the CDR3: TGTGCCACCAGTGACGGAGCCGGCTACGAGCAGTACTTC. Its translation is CATSDGAGYEQYF.

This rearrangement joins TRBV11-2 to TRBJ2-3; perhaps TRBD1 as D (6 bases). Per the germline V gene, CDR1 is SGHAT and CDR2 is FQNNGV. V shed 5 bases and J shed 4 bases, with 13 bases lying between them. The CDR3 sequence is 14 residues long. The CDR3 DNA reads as TGTGCCAGCAGCCGAGGACAGTCCCCAGATACGCAGTATTTT. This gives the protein CASSRGQSPDTQYF.

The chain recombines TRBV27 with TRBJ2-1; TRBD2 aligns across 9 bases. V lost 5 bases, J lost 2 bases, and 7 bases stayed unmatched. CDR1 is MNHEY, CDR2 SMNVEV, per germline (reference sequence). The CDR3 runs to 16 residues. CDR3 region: CASSPRVAGAYNEQFF. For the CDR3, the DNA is TGTGCCAGCAGTCCCCGGGTAGCGGGAGCCTACAATGAGCAGTTCTTC.

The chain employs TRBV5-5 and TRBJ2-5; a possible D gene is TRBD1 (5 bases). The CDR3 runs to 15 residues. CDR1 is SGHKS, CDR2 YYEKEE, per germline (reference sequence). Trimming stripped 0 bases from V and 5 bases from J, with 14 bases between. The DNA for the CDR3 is TGTGCCAGCAGCTTGGAGGGGTCCCCTCGGGAGACCCAGTACTTC. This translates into CASSLEGSPRETQYF.

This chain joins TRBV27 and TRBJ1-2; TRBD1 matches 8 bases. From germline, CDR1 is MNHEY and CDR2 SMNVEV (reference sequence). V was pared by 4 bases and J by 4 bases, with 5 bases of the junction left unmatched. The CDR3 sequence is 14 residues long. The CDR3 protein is CASSSGGETYGYTF. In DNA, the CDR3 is TGTGCCAGCAGTTCAGGGGGCGAGACCTATGGCTACACCTTC.

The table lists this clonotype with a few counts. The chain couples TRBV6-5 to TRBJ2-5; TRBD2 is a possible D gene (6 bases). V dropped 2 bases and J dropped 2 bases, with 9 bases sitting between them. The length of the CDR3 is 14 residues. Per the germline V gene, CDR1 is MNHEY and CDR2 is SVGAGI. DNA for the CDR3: TGTGCCAGCAGTTACGGTGGAGGGCAAGAGACCCAGTACTTC. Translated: CASSYGGGQETQYF.

Here the CDR3 reads CASSLAGSGAPYEQYF. The DNA for the CDR3 is TGTGCCAGCAGCTTAGCGGGCTCCGGGGCCCCCTACGAGCAGTACTTC. The gene calls are TRBV7-9 and TRBJ2-7; D is possibly TRBD1 or TRBD2 (5 bases each). V was shortened by 0 bases and J by 2 bases, with 14 bases between the two germline ends. The CDR3 runs to 16 residues. Germline V gene data show CDR1 as SEHNR and CDR2 as FQNEAQ (reference sequence).

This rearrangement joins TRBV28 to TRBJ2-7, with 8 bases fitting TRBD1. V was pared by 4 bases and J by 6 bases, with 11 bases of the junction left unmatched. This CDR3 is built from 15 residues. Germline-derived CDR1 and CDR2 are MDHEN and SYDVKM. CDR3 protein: CASSSRTGLFSEQYF. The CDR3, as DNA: TGTGCCAGCAGTTCCCGGACAGGGCTGTTCTCCGAGCAGTACTTC.

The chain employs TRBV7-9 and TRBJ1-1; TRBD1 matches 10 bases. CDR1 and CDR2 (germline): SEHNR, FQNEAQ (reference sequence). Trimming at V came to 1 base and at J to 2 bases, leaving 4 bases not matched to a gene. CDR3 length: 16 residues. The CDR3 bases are TGTGCCAGCAGCTTAGTGGGACAGGGGCCTAACACTGAAGCTTTCTTT. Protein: CASSLVGQGPNTEAFF.

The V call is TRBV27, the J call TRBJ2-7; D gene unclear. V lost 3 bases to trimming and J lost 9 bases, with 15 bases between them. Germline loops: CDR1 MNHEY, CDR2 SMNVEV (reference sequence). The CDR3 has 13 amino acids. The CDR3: CASSFRPRIGQYF. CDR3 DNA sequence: TGTGCCAGCAGTTTTCGTCCCAGGATCGGGCAGTACTTC.

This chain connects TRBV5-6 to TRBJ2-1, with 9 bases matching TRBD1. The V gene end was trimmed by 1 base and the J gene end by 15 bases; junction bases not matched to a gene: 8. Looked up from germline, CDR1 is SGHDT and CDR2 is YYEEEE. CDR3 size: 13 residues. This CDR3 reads CASSLYWTGDPFF. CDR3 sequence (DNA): TGTGCCAGCAGCTTGTACTGGACAGGGGATCCGTTCTTC.

CDR3 sequence: CASSQDFVEGTDTQYF. The CDR3, as DNA: TGCGCCAGCAGCCAAGATTTCGTCGAAGGCACAGATACGCAGTATTTT. The rearrangement links TRBV4-1 to TRBJ2-3; no definite D call. Germline V gene lookup returns CDR1 MGHRA and CDR2 YSYEKL. The germline V and J ends were trimmed by 0 bases and 1 base, with 11 bases remaining between them. The CDR3 sequence is 16 residues long.

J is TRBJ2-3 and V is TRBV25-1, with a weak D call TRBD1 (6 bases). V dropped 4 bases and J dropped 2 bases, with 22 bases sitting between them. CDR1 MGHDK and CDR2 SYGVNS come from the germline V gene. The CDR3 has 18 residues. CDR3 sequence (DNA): TGTGCCAGCAGTGTAAACCCCGGGACACAAAGGAACACAGATACGCAGTATTTT. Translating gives CASSVNPGTQRNTDTQYF.

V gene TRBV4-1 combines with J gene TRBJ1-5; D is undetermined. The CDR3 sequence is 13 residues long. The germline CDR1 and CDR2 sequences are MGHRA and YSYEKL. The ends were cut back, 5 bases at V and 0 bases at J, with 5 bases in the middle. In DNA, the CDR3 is TGCGCCAGCAGCACACATAGCAATCAGCCCCAGCATTTT. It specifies CASSTHSNQPQHF.

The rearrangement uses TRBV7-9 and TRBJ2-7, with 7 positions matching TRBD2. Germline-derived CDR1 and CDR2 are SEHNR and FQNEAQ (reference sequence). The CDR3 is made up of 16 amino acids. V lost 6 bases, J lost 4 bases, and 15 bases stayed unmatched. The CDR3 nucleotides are TGTGCCAGCAGTCATATAGAAACGGGAGGCCTTTACGAGCAGTACTTC. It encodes CASSHIETGGLYEQYF.

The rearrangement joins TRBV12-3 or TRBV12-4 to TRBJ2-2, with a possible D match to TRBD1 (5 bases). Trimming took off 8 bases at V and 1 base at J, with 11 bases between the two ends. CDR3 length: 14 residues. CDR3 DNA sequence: TGTGCCAGCCCGACAGATCTGAACACCGGGGAGCTGTTTTTT. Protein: CASPTDLNTGELFF.

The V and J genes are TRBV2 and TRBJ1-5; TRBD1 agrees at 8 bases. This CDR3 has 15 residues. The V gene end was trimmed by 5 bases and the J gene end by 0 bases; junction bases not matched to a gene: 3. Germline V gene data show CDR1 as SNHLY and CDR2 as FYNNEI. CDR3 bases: TGTGCCAGCAGTTGGACAGGGTTTAGCAATCAGCCCCAGCATTTT. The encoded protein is CASSWTGFSNQPQHF.

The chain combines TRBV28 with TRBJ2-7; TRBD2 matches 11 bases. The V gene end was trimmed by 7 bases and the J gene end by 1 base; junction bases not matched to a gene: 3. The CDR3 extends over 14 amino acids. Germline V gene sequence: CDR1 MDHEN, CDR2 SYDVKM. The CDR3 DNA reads TGTGCCAGCATCTTAGCGGGGGGGTCCTACGAGCAGTACTTC. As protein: CASILAGGSYEQYF.